A selection of T cell receptor beta chains follows, all from one sample in a study of blood T cell repertoires in COVID-19. Only in-frame clones appear in the TCRdb table, and some are missing; sequencing was by immunoSEQ multiplex PCR. The table lists some 26,000 clones, around 85% of them singletons. Input material: peripheral blood. These TCRs come from a man aged 50 or older with active or convalescent COVID-19. The CDR3 runs from the conserved cysteine through the conserved F or W. D genes are given only for firm matches. Size is stated for part of the rows, as once, few or many counts, or as a class when the clone is expanded.

>NA|TRBV13|NA|TRBJ2-2
TGTGCCAGCAGCTTAGCGGGAGCCACGGCCGGGGAGCTGTTTTTT
CASSLAGATAGELFF
>NA|TRBV11-3|NA|TRBJ2-1
TGTGCCAGCAGCCAAACTACAACGGCCTACTCCTACAATGAGCAGTTCTTC
CASSQTTTAYSYNEQFF
>NA|TRBV6-5|NA|TRBJ1-1
TGTGCCAGCAGTTACTCCACAGGACCCAGGGACACTGAAGCTTTCTTT
CASSYSTGPRDTEAFF
>NA|TRBV5-1|NA|TRBJ1-2
TGCGCCAGCAGCTATGGCAGGGTTGGCTACACCTTC
CASSYGRVGYTF
>NA|TRBV7-9|NA|TRBJ2-2
TGTGCCAGCAGCCCTAATGGCGGGGAGCTGTTTTTT
CASSPNGGELFF
>NA|TRBV19|TRBD2|TRBJ2-3
TGTGCCAGTAGAGGAGCGGGAGCCCTGACAGATACGCAGTATTTT
CASRGAGALTDTQYF
>medium-sized|TRBV9|NA|TRBJ2-3
TGTGCCAGCACCAACTTGCCAACAGATACGCAGTATTTT
CASTNLPTDTQYF
>once|TRBV29-1|NA|TRBJ2-3
TGCAGCGCGTTGAAGGACTCTACAGATACGCAGTATTTT
CSALKDSTDTQYF
>NA|TRBV5-1|TRBD1|TRBJ2-1
TGCGCCAGCAGCTGGACAGGGGACGCCTACAATGAGCAGTTCTTC
CASSWTGDAYNEQFF
>medium-sized|TRBV5-4|TRBD2|TRBJ2-5
TGTGCCAGCAGCCCCGGGACTAGCGGGGGCGTCCGAGAGACCCAGTACTTC
CASSPGTSGGVRETQYF
>NA|TRBV5-4|NA|TRBJ1-4
TGTGCCAGCAGCTTGGGGGAGGGGTTTAATGAAAAACTGTTTTTT
CASSLGEGFNEKLFF
>NA|TRBV4-1|NA|TRBJ1-1
TGCGCCAGCAGCCAAGGGTCTCGAGAGGGCACTGAAGCTTTCTTT
CASSQGSREGTEAFF
>NA|TRBV5-6|TRBD1|TRBJ2-5
TGTGCCAGCAGTACGACAGGGGCCAAAGAGACCCAGTACTTC
CASSTTGAKETQYF
>once|TRBV7-9|TRBD1|TRBJ2-3
TGTGCCAGCAGCCCTAAACAGGGGGCAACGCAGTATTTT
CASSPKQGATQYF
>once|TRBV5-1|TRBD1|TRBJ2-7
TGCGCCAGCAGCATGACAGGGTCAGCCTACGAGCAGTACTTC
CASSMTGSAYEQYF
>NA|TRBV7-9|TRBD1|TRBJ2-1
TGTGCCAGCAGTCGCAGCGAGACAGGGGGTAATGAGCAGTTCTTC
CASSRSETGGNEQFF
>NA|TRBV5-1|NA|TRBJ1-6
TGCGCCTCAACCACCGGGGGATCAGGATCACCCCTCCACTTT
CASTTGGSGSPLHF
>NA|TRBV5-1|TRBD1|TRBJ1-2
TGCGCCAGCAGCTTGGGGACAGGGGATGGCTACACCTTC
CASSLGTGDGYTF
>once|TRBV9|NA|TRBJ1-1
TGTGCCAGCAGCGGCGGGGGGGACACTGAAGCTTTCTTT
CASSGGGDTEAFF
>many|TRBV2|NA|TRBJ2-7
TGTGCCAGCAGTACCCCAGGGTCAGGGTACGAGCAGTACTTC
CASSTPGSGYEQYF
>once|TRBV10-1|TRBD2|TRBJ2-1
TGCGCCAGCAGTGAGTCCCTCGTAGGCGGGAGCTCCTACAATGAGCAGTTCTTC
CASSESLVGGSSYNEQFF
>once|TRBV5-4|NA|TRBJ1-4
TGTGCCAGCAGCTGGGGCGGGGTAAGGGAAAAACTGTTTTTT
CASSWGGVREKLFF
>NA|TRBV7-2|TRBD2|TRBJ2-1
TGTGCCAGCAGCTTGGGTCCGCGGGGGAATGAGCAGTTCTTC
CASSLGPRGNEQFF
>NA|TRBV4-1|TRBD1|TRBJ2-5
TGCGCCAGCAGCCATCCCGGGACAGGGGGCGAGACCCAGTACTTC
CASSHPGTGGETQYF
>medium-sized|TRBV21-1|NA|TRBJ2-3
TGTGCCAGCAGCACTTATGCGGCCAGATACACAGATACGCAGTATTTT
CASSTYAARYTDTQYF
>NA|TRBV10-1|TRBD1|TRBJ2-2
TGCGCCAGCAGTGAGTACAGGGGGCCGATCACCGGGGAGCTGTTTTTT
CASSEYRGPITGELFF
>NA|TRBV20-1|NA|TRBJ1-1
TGCAGTGCTAGTATCTTGGAAGTTGGTGAGGGTGGTGAAGCTTTCTTT
CSASILEVGEGGEAFF
>NA|TRBV18|NA|TRBJ1-2
TGTGCCAGCTCACCAGTGGAGGCAGGCTATGGCTACACCTTC
CASSPVEAGYGYTF
>NA|TRBV15|NA|TRBJ1-6
TGTGCCACCAGGGAGGTAAAGGGCTCGAATTCACCCCTCCACTTT
CATREVKGSNSPLHF
>once|TRBV7-3|TRBD2|TRBJ2-1
TGTGCCAGCAGCCTGCAAGCGGGAGCGGGCAATGAGCAGTTCTTC
CASSLQAGAGNEQFF
>NA|TRBV6-4|NA|TRBJ2-2
TGTGCCAGCAGTGATTCCGAGAAAAACACCGGGGAGCTGTTTTTT
CASSDSEKNTGELFF
>NA|TRBV5-1|TRBD2|TRBJ2-5
TGCGCCAGCGGGAGCGGGGGAGGAGAGACCCAGTACTTC
CASGSGGGETQYF
>NA|TRBV10-3|NA|TRBJ2-7
TGTGCCATCAGTGAGTCAATGAGACAACACGAGCAGTACTTC
CAISESMRQHEQYF
>NA|TRBV9|NA|TRBJ2-6
TGTGCCAGCAGCCCCCTAACTAGTACTGGGGCCAACGTCCTGACTTTC
CASSPLTSTGANVLTF
>NA|TRBV7-9|NA|TRBJ1-2
TGTGCCAGCAGCTTAGGCGCCGACTATGGCTACACCTTC
CASSLGADYGYTF
>large|TRBV6-1|TRBD2|TRBJ2-7
TGTGCCAGCAGTGAATCCGGGACTAGCGGGTACTCCTACGAGCAGTACTTC
CASSESGTSGYSYEQYF
>NA|TRBV5-4|NA|TRBJ1-2
TGTGCCAGCAGCTCCGGACAGGGCTACACCTTC
CASSSGQGYTF
>NA|TRBV7-9|TRBD1|TRBJ1-2
TGTGCCAGCAGCATTGGACAGGACAGGACCTATGGCTACACCTTC
CASSIGQDRTYGYTF
>NA|TRBV4-2|NA|TRBJ2-1
TGTGCCAGCAGCCAACCCCAGGGAACTACTCCACATGAGCAGTTCTTC
CASSQPQGTTPHEQFF
>NA|TRBV4-1|NA|TRBJ2-7
TGCGCCAGCAGCCAAGTGGGGGACACGGGCTACGAGCAGTACTTC
CASSQVGDTGYEQYF
>NA|TRBV27|TRBD2|TRBJ2-1
TGTGCCAGCAGTTTTCGGGGGGGACTCGAGGAGTTCTTC
CASSFRGGLEEFF
>NA|TRBV10-3|NA|TRBJ1-4
TGTGCCATCAGTACGGGACAAGGGGATGAAAAACTGTTTTTT
CAISTGQGDEKLFF
>NA|TRBV5-1|NA|TRBJ2-7
TGCGCCAGCAGGCAACGGTTCGGGGGTCTAGACGAGCAGTACTTC
CASRQRFGGLDEQYF